The rows below give T cell receptor beta chains drawn from one sample of a study of blood T cell repertoires in COVID-19. TCRdb keeps only in-frame clones here, not all; method: immunoSEQ multiplex PCR. The sample carries approximately 210,000 clones, about nine tenths recorded once. The specimen was PBMCs or T cells enriched from blood (not recorded which). Receptors were obtained from a man aged 25 to 40 in a cohort exposed to, infected with or recovered from COVID-19 (not recorded which). Each CDR3 is given with its conserved first and last residue. Fields, in order: CDR3 DNA, CDR3 protein, clone size, V gene, D gene, J gene. A D gene is named only where the DNA matches it firmly. Expanded clones are given a class, and other clones once, few, many or no size at all.

DNA: TGTGCTAGTGGTCCCACGACTAGCGCGTTCCAATCGGGCTCCTACAATGAGCAGTTCTTC
CDR3: CASGPTTSAFQSGSYNEQFF
size: -
V: TRBV12-5
D: TRBD2
J: TRBJ2-1

DNA: TGTGCCAGCAGTTCTCAGGGTTGGCATTTT
CDR3: CASSSQGWHF
size: -
V: TRBV28
D: -
J: TRBJ1-5

DNA: TGTGCCAGCAGCAGCCGACAGGGAGAGCTCTACGAGCAGTACTTC
CDR3: CASSSRQGELYEQYF
size: -
V: TRBV28
D: TRBD1
J: TRBJ2-7

DNA: TGTGCCAGCAGTTTATCGGTTAGCGGACTCTACGAGCAGTACTTC
CDR3: CASSLSVSGLYEQYF
size: -
V: TRBV28
D: -
J: TRBJ2-7

DNA: TGTGCCAGCAGCGTAGGGTCGGGATACCTCTACGAGCAGTACTTC
CDR3: CASSVGSGYLYEQYF
size: -
V: TRBV9
D: -
J: TRBJ2-7

DNA: TGTGCCAGCAGTTTCCATACGGCGGGAGACGAGTACTTC
CDR3: CASSFHTAGDEYF
size: -
V: TRBV27
D: TRBD2
J: TRBJ2-7

DNA: TGTGCCAGCAGCCAAGATCGCGGGACAGGGGATGAAAAACTGTTTTTT
CDR3: CASSQDRGTGDEKLFF
size: once
V: TRBV14
D: TRBD1
J: TRBJ1-4

DNA: TGTGCCAGCAGTCTACGAACAGGGGGGACGTACGAGCAGTACTTC
CDR3: CASSLRTGGTYEQYF
size: -
V: TRBV28
D: TRBD1
J: TRBJ2-7

DNA: TGTGCCAGCTCACCACGGGAGGAATATCTCGCCACTGAAGCTTTCTTT
CDR3: CASSPREEYLATEAFF
size: -
V: TRBV18
D: -
J: TRBJ1-1

DNA: TGTGCCAGCAGTTCCCCAGGGGTGAGAGGGGCGTCTAATCAGCCCCAGCATTTT
CDR3: CASSSPGVRGASNQPQHF
size: -
V: TRBV28
D: -
J: TRBJ1-5

DNA: TGCGCCAGCAGCCCGGGAGCTTCGACTAGCGGGAGGTACGAGCAGTACTTC
CDR3: CASSPGASTSGRYEQYF
size: -
V: TRBV5-1
D: TRBD2
J: TRBJ2-7

DNA: TGTGCCAGCAGAAGTGGGCAACGGAATCAGCCCCAGCATTTT
CDR3: CASRSGQRNQPQHF
size: -
V: TRBV28
D: -
J: TRBJ1-5

DNA: TGTGCCAGCAGCTTACAGGGGTCCCCCACTGAAGCTTTCTTT
CDR3: CASSLQGSPTEAFF
size: -
V: TRBV7-2
D: -
J: TRBJ1-1

DNA: TGTGCCAGCAGTACTGACAGGGATCGGGAGCAGTACTTC
CDR3: CASSTDRDREQYF
size: -
V: TRBV12-3/TRBV12-4
D: TRBD1
J: TRBJ2-7

DNA: TGTGCCAGCAGCTCCGGGGACTACCCATCTCTCTACAATGAGCAGTTCTTC
CDR3: CASSSGDYPSLYNEQFF
size: once
V: TRBV27
D: TRBD2
J: TRBJ2-1

DNA: TGCGCCAGCAGCTTGGCCAGACAGGGCGATGGCTACACCTTC
CDR3: CASSLARQGDGYTF
size: -
V: TRBV5-1
D: TRBD1
J: TRBJ1-2

DNA: TGTGCCAGCTCCCCTGGACAGGGCGGAACTAATGAAAAACTGTTTTTT
CDR3: CASSPGQGGTNEKLFF
size: -
V: TRBV18
D: TRBD1
J: TRBJ1-4

DNA: TGTGCCACCAGCAGCCTCCGAGACAGGGGACTAGCGGGATACACCGGGGAGCTGTTTTTT
CDR3: CATSSLRDRGLAGYTGELFF
size: -
V: TRBV15
D: TRBD2
J: TRBJ2-2

DNA: TGTGCCAGCAGTTTACGCGGGAGTGGGTACAATGAGCAGTTCTTC
CDR3: CASSLRGSGYNEQFF
size: once
V: TRBV28
D: TRBD2
J: TRBJ2-1

DNA: TGTGCCAGCAGCCAAGAGGGGGACAGGTTCTCCTACGAGCAGTACTTC
CDR3: CASSQEGDRFSYEQYF
size: -
V: TRBV4-2
D: TRBD1
J: TRBJ2-7

DNA: TGTGCCAGCAGTTCGGACAGGGCTGGCTACACCTTC
CDR3: CASSSDRAGYTF
size: -
V: TRBV6-2/TRBV6-3
D: TRBD1
J: TRBJ1-2

DNA: TGTGCCAGCAGTGTTAGACAGGACTTTGGCTACACCTTC
CDR3: CASSVRQDFGYTF
size: -
V: TRBV6-1
D: -
J: TRBJ1-2

DNA: TGTGCCAGCAGTTACTCCGGACTAGTACGTGAGCAGTTCTTC
CDR3: CASSYSGLVREQFF
size: -
V: TRBV6-5
D: TRBD2
J: TRBJ2-1

DNA: TGTGCCAGCAGTGAAGCTACTGGGACAGGTGGAACTAGGGAGACCCAGTACTTC
CDR3: CASSEATGTGGTRETQYF
size: -
V: TRBV2
D: TRBD1
J: TRBJ2-5

DNA: TGCGCCAGCAGCCAAAGTAGCGAGCAGTACTTC
CDR3: CASSQSSEQYF
size: few
V: TRBV4-1
D: -
J: TRBJ2-7

DNA: TGTGCCAGTAGGGTTGCAGGGACTGGAAACACCATATATTTT
CDR3: CASRVAGTGNTIYF
size: -
V: TRBV19
D: -
J: TRBJ1-3

DNA: TGTGCCAGCAGCGTAGGGGACACATCCTATGGCTACACCTTC
CDR3: CASSVGDTSYGYTF
size: -
V: TRBV9
D: -
J: TRBJ1-2

DNA: TGTGCCAGCAGTTTAGGGGTCTTACCAGGGACCGGGGAGCTGTTTTTT
CDR3: CASSLGVLPGTGELFF
size: -
V: TRBV27
D: -
J: TRBJ2-2

DNA: TGTGCCAGCAGCCCTTTAGTGGCAGGGCGGTGGCATGAGCAGTTCTTC
CDR3: CASSPLVAGRWHEQFF
size: -
V: TRBV14
D: -
J: TRBJ2-1

DNA: TGCGCCAGCAGCCCGGGCAATGAGCAGTTCTTC
CDR3: CASSPGNEQFF
size: -
V: TRBV5-1
D: -
J: TRBJ2-1

DNA: TGTGCCAGCAGCCCGGACGGGGTCGGCTATGGCTACACCTTC
CDR3: CASSPDGVGYGYTF
size: once
V: TRBV7-8
D: -
J: TRBJ1-2

DNA: TGTGCCAGCAGCCAAGCATGGGACAGGGGGTCTGGAAACACCATATATTTT
CDR3: CASSQAWDRGSGNTIYF
size: -
V: TRBV4-2
D: TRBD1
J: TRBJ1-3

DNA: TGTGCCAGCAGTTTATGGACAGCGAACACTGAAGCTTTCTTT
CDR3: CASSLWTANTEAFF
size: once
V: TRBV28
D: -
J: TRBJ1-1

DNA: TGTGCCAGCAGAGGGGGACGTACGTCCTACAATGAGCAGTTCTTC
CDR3: CASRGGRTSYNEQFF
size: -
V: TRBV27
D: -
J: TRBJ2-1

DNA: TGTGCCAGCAGCCCCAGGACAGGGGGCACCAATGAGCAGTTCTTC
CDR3: CASSPRTGGTNEQFF
size: -
V: TRBV14
D: TRBD1
J: TRBJ2-1

DNA: TGTGCCAGCAGAGGGACAGAAAGTAACTATGGCTACACCTTC
CDR3: CASRGTESNYGYTF
size: -
V: TRBV6-4
D: TRBD1
J: TRBJ1-2

DNA: TGCGCCAGCAGCGGACCTAGGGTACTAGCGGGAGTTGGGTTTGACGAGCAGTACTTC
CDR3: CASSGPRVLAGVGFDEQYF
size: -
V: TRBV10-1
D: TRBD2
J: TRBJ2-7

DNA: TGTGCCAGCAGAATGAGGGAGGTGACTGAAGCTTTCTTT
CDR3: CASRMREVTEAFF
size: -
V: TRBV2
D: -
J: TRBJ1-1

DNA: TGCGCCAGCAGTGAAGCCAGCGCCAGCTCCTACGAGCAGTACTTC
CDR3: CASSEASASSYEQYF
size: -
V: TRBV10-1
D: -
J: TRBJ2-7

DNA: TGTGCCAGCAGTGAACTGGCTAGCGGGGTTAGCACAGATACGCAGTATTTT
CDR3: CASSELASGVSTDTQYF
size: -
V: TRBV2
D: TRBD2
J: TRBJ2-3

DNA: TGTGCCAGCTCACCCTCGACAGGGGTCTCCACTGAAGCTTTCTTT
CDR3: CASSPSTGVSTEAFF
size: once
V: TRBV18
D: TRBD1
J: TRBJ1-1

DNA: TGCGCCAGCAGCCGCGGACAGATTCGGGACACCATATATTTT
CDR3: CASSRGQIRDTIYF
size: -
V: TRBV4-3
D: -
J: TRBJ1-3

DNA: TGTGCCAGCAGTTCGCCTACGGGGAGCCTGGGGGGAAACACCATATATTTT
CDR3: CASSSPTGSLGGNTIYF
size: -
V: TRBV27
D: -
J: TRBJ1-3

DNA: TGTGCCAGCAGTACCCTCCCAGGGTCGGCTAATGAAAAACTGTTTTTT
CDR3: CASSTLPGSANEKLFF
size: -
V: TRBV28
D: -
J: TRBJ1-4

DNA: TGTGCCAGCATGACAGGGGTGGGCTACACCTTC
CDR3: CASMTGVGYTF
size: -
V: TRBV28
D: TRBD1
J: TRBJ1-2

DNA: TGTGCCAGCAGTTCAGCCGGGACAGGGTTTAAGGTGGGCAATCAGCCCCAGCATTTT
CDR3: CASSSAGTGFKVGNQPQHF
size: -
V: TRBV28
D: TRBD1
J: TRBJ1-5

DNA: TGTGCCAGCAGTTCCCCCCAACGGGGTTATGGCTACACCTTC
CDR3: CASSSPQRGYGYTF
size: -
V: TRBV28
D: -
J: TRBJ1-2

DNA: TGTGCCAGCAGCGGCCCGGGAGGGGGTCCCGAAAAACTGTTTTTT
CDR3: CASSGPGGGPEKLFF
size: -
V: TRBV7-9
D: -
J: TRBJ1-4

DNA: TGCGCCAGCAGCTTGACCCCCGCGGGGGCTGAAAACGAGCAGTACTTC
CDR3: CASSLTPAGAENEQYF
size: -
V: TRBV5-1
D: -
J: TRBJ2-7

DNA: TGTGCCAGCAGTCTGTCAGGGGGCGGCTATGGCTACACCTTC
CDR3: CASSLSGGGYGYTF
size: -
V: TRBV28
D: TRBD1
J: TRBJ1-2

DNA: TGTGCCAGCAGGGATATCCACGTATTAGCGGTCGACAGACACTCTGGAAACACCATATATTTT
CDR3: CASRDIHVLAVDRHSGNTIYF
size: -
V: TRBV28
D: -
J: TRBJ1-3

DNA: TGTGCCAGCAGCTTAGGGGGGGTGAACGCCCTAGTGATCTATGGCTACACCTTC
CDR3: CASSLGGVNALVIYGYTF
size: -
V: TRBV7-8
D: -
J: TRBJ1-2

DNA: TGTGCCAGCAGGTACGATGGGACAGCCAATGAGCAGTTCTTC
CDR3: CASRYDGTANEQFF
size: -
V: TRBV6-5
D: TRBD1
J: TRBJ2-1

DNA: TGTGCCAGCAGTAACAACAGGGACCACGAGCAGTACTTC
CDR3: CASSNNRDHEQYF
size: -
V: TRBV27
D: -
J: TRBJ2-7